The present T cell receptor (beta chain) was sequenced within a study of response to subunit inactivated influenza vaccine. General study findings and limits: With each seasonal influenza vaccination, the authors suggested, few new T cells are recruited.

TCRdb fed the RT-PCR reads into MiXCR, producing one record per CDR3 protein. This repertoire shows about 520,000 distinct CDR3 sequences, approximately 7.7% found once; its top ten account for over 10%. Notes on this clonotype: Its antigen is unidentified.

The V segment lost 1 base and the J segment 6 bases; nucleotides outside the gene matches: 8. In germline, CDR1 is SGHVS, CDR2 FNYEAQ. This CDR3 contains 16 residues. The material sequenced was PBMCs from blood, taken less than 30 months after vaccination. This sequence originates from a man aged 50-75 years who received an inactivated influenza vaccine. The chain employs TRBV7-6 and TRBJ2-2, with 7 positions matching TRBD2. The CDR3 coding sequence is TGTGCCAGCAGCTTAGGCGCGGGAGCTCGGGCCGGGGAGCTGTTTTTT. This gives the protein CASSLGAGARAGELFF. Using reference TRBV7-6 and TRBJ2-2 for the parts outside the CDR3, the full variable domain is GAGVSQSPRYKVTKRGQDVALRCDPISGHVSLYWYRQALGQGPEFLTYFNYEAQQDKSGLPNDRFSAERPEGSISTLTIQRTEQRDSAMYRCASSLGAGARAGELFFGEGSRLTVL.